The next 15 T cell receptor beta chains were all read from a single sample in a study of shared clonotypes between healthy human individuals. Produced via immunoSEQ multiplex PCR; TCRdb's table is partial and in-frame only. The repertoire has roughly 500,000 clones, almost 80% of them found once; the top ten carry around 12%. The sequenced sample was PBMCs. The receptors originated from a woman between 40 and 55 years old in good health. Some clones in this sample may be carry-over from other donors' samples.

This clone occurred once. The rearrangement links TRBV10-2 to TRBJ2-2; unclear D gene. Germline loops: CDR1 WSHSY, CDR2 SAAADI. Trimming took 2 bases from V and 4 from J, leaving 11 bases between them. The length of the CDR3 is 15 residues. The CDR3 DNA reads TGCGCCAGCAGTGAGACCCAATACCTCACCGGGGAGCTGTTTTTT. This sequence encodes CASSETQYLTGELFF.

The chain carries TRBV5-4 and TRBJ2-5; 7 bases are a match to TRBD2. The germline CDR1 and CDR2 sequences are SGHNT and YYREEE (reference sequence). The CDR3 sequence is 16 residues long. Unmatched junction bases numbered 13, after V lost 3 bases and J lost 5 bases. CDR3 loop: CASSWGFAGEGETQYF. CDR3 DNA sequence: TGTGCCAGCAGCTGGGGCTTCGCGGGAGAGGGGGAGACCCAGTACTTC.

The chain couples TRBV5-4 to TRBJ2-4; D tentatively fits TRBD1 or TRBD2 (5 bases each). The CDR3 runs 14 residues. Trimming removed 3 bases from V and 7 bases from J, with 14 bases in between. Germline CDR1 SGHNT, CDR2 YYREEE (reference sequence). In DNA form, the CDR3 reads TGTGCCAGCAGCTCCGGGACCAGCGCGAACATTCAGTACTTC. Encoded protein: CASSSGTSANIQYF.

Note on this clone: At the DNA level, this CDR3 is encoded by other sequences in the same sample as well. The chain has TRBV28 and TRBJ1-4; no clear D gene. The V gene's germline CDR1 is MDHEN and CDR2 SYDVKM. Trimming took 3 bases from V and 8 from J, leaving 7 bases between them. This CDR3 has 12 amino acids. The CDR3 nucleotides read TGTGCCAGCAGTTTTAGTGAAGAAAAACTGTTTTTT. Protein: CASSFSEEKLFF.

V gene TRBV25-1 combines with J gene TRBJ2-3, with 9 bases lining up with TRBD1. From germline, CDR1 is MGHDK and CDR2 SYGVNS. The CDR3 covers 18 residues. Unmatched junction bases numbered 14, after V lost 4 bases and J lost 3 bases. This chain's CDR3 is CASSAPTGTGSSTDTQYF. Here the CDR3 DNA reads TGTGCCAGCAGTGCCCCGACCGGGACAGGGTCGAGTACAGATACGCAGTATTTT.

This chain uses TRBV4-2 with TRBJ2-2; 11 bases are a match to TRBD2. CDR3 length equals 18 residues. J was trimmed by 2 bases and V by 4 bases; bases with no gene match: 9. Germline CDR1 and CDR2: LGHNA and YNFKEQ. The CDR3 DNA sequence: TGTGCCAGCAGCCCGTCCGGGACTAGCGGAACTAACACCGGGGAGCTGTTTTTT. Translation gives CASSPSGTSGTNTGELFF.

The chain couples TRBV5-8 to TRBJ2-1, with TRBD2 identical over 14 bases. This CDR3 has 14 amino acids. Looked up from germline, CDR1 is SGHTS and CDR2 is YDEGEE. V shed 4 bases and J 8 bases; nucleotides not matched to a gene: 2. CDR3 nucleotides: TGTGCCAGCAGCCGGGGACTAGCGGGGGATGAGCAGTTCTTC. Translated, it gives CASSRGLAGDEQFF.

The chain combines TRBV4-1 with TRBJ2-2; 10 bases map to TRBD2. V gave up 1 base and J gave up 7 bases; unmatched junction bases: 3. CDR1 and CDR2 (germline): MGHRA, YSYEKL. This CDR3 spans 15 amino acids. DNA for the CDR3: TGCGCCAGCAGCCAAGGACTAGCGGGCGTCGGGGAGCTGTTTTTT. Translation: CASSQGLAGVGELFF.

The chain combines TRBV27 with TRBJ2-2; 12 bases match TRBD2. Germline-derived CDR1 and CDR2 are MNHEY and SMNVEV (reference sequence). With 3 bases clipped from V and 1 base from J, the junction kept 12 bases outside the gene matches. This CDR3 is 20 amino acids long. As DNA, the CDR3 is TGTGCCAGCAGTTTGCACCCCCAAAGACTAGCGGGAGTGAACACCGGGGAGCTGTTTTTT. This encodes CASSLHPQRLAGVNTGELFF.

The CDR3 nucleotides read TGCGCCAGCAGCTTCACGGGAGCGTCCTACAATGAGCAGTTCTTC. Its translation is CASSFTGASYNEQFF. The V gene is TRBV5-1, the J gene TRBJ2-1; D may be TRBD2 (6 bases). Germline V gives CDR1 SGHRS, CDR2 YFSETQ. The CDR3 runs 15 residues. Trimming stripped 2 bases from V and 1 base from J, with 10 bases between.

J is TRBJ2-5 and V is TRBV7-8; D possibly corresponds to TRBD1 (6 bases). The V and J ends lost 4 bases and 7 bases respectively, with 10 bases between them. In germline, CDR1 is SGHVS, CDR2 FQNEAQ. This CDR3 is built from 12 residues. CDR3 sequence: CASSYIGGTQYF. The CDR3 DNA reads TGTGCCAGCAGCTATATAGGGGGGACCCAGTACTTC.

The chain employs TRBV21-1 and TRBJ2-1; TRBD2 is the table's D call and was not checked against the DNA. TRBV21-1 is described as a pseudogene. There are 16 residues in the CDR3. CDR3 sequence: CASSKADSGIGNEQFF. Here the CDR3 DNA reads TGTGCCAGCAGCAAAGCGGATAGCGGCATAGGCAATGAGCAGTTCTTC.

The chain employs TRBV5-5 and TRBJ2-6; D unclear. CDR1 and CDR2 from the germline V gene are SGHKS and YYEKEE (reference sequence). Between the trimmed V and J ends, which lost 4 bases and 1 base, there was a span of 12 bases. The CDR3 sequence is 16 residues long. The CDR3 reads CASSAGPISGANVLTF. The CDR3 DNA is TGTGCCAGCAGCGCAGGACCTATATCTGGGGCCAACGTCCTGACTTTC.

CDR3 nucleotide sequence: TGCGCCAGCAGCCTGACGGAGGGATACTACGAGCAGTACTTC. Translation: CASSLTEGYYEQYF. The chain combines TRBV5-1 with TRBJ2-7; D may be TRBD2 (6 bases). Trimming cost V 4 bases and J 3 bases, with 14 bases left between them. Germline assignment: CDR1 SGHRS and CDR2 YFSETQ. The length of the CDR3 is 14 residues.

This clone was recorded a few times. The genes are TRBV7-9 and TRBJ1-1; 7 bases match TRBD1. The J segment lost 3 bases and the V segment lost 5 bases, leaving 6 bases of the junction unmatched. The CDR3 contains 14 residues. The germline V gene encodes CDR1 SEHNR and CDR2 FQNEAQ (reference sequence). In DNA form, the CDR3 reads TGTGCCAGCAGCGCCAACAGGGGTGACACTGAAGCTTTCTTT. Its translation is CASSANRGDTEAFF.